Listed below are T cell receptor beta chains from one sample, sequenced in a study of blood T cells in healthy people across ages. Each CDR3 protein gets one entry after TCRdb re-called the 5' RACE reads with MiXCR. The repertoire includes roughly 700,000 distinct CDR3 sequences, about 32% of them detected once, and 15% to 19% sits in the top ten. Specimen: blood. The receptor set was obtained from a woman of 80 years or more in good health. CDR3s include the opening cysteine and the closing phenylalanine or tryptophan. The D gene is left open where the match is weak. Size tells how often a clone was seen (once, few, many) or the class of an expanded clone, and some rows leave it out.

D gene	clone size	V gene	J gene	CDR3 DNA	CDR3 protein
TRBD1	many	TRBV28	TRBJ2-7	TGTGCCAGCGGGTCTAGGACCGGGACAGGGATCCTCGAGCAGTACTTC	CASGSRTGTGILEQYF
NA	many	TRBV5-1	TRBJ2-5	TGCGCCAGCAGAAGGTCCCATTCGCAAGAGACCCAGTACTTC	CASRRSHSQETQYF
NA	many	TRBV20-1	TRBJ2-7	TGCAGTGCTAGTGGCCAGGTGGAGCACGAGCAGTACTTC	CSASGQVEHEQYF
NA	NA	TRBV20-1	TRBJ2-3	TGCAGTGCTAGAGTGGGCGGGGCCGGGGATACGCAGTATTTT	CSARVGGAGDTQYF
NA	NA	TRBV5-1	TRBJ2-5	TGCGCCAGCAGCTTGGGGGGCAGCCATCCGAGAGAGACCCAGTACTTC	CASSLGGSHPRETQYF
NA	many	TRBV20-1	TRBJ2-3	TGCAGTGCTTTTTCCACAGATACGCAGTATTTT	CSAFSTDTQYF
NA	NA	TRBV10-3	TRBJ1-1	TGTGCCATCACCGAAACATGGGGAAACACTGAAGCTTTCTTT	CAITETWGNTEAFF
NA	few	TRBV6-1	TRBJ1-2	TGTGCCAGCAGAGCAGCAATCTATGGCTACACCTTC	CASRAAIYGYTF
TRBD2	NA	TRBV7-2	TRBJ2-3	TGTGCCAGCAGCTTTACGATAGCGGGGTCTTATCCAAAACCTACAGATACGCAGTATTTT	CASSFTIAGSYPKPTDTQYF
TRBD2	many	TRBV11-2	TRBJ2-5	TGTGCCAGCAGAATCGGGACTAGCGGGGGGGCCGTGGAGACCCAGTACTTC	CASRIGTSGGAVETQYF
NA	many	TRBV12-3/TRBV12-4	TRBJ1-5	TGTGCCAGCAGTTTGGAAGGGGTAAGCAATCAGCCCCAGCATTTT	CASSLEGVSNQPQHF
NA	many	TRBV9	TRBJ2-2	TGTGCCAGCAGCGTAGGCTCAGGGCTAGCTATCTACACCGGGGAGCTGTTTTTT	CASSVGSGLAIYTGELFF
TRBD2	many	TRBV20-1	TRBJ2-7	TGCAGTGCTAGAGAGGTCTATTGGGCTAGCGGGGCCTACGAGCAGTACTTC	CSAREVYWASGAYEQYF
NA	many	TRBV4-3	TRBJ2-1	TGCGCCAGCAGCCAAGATGCTGGGCTAGGGCGGAATGAGCAGTTCTTC	CASSQDAGLGRNEQFF
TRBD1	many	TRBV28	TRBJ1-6	TGTGCCAGCAGTTCCGGGACAGGTTTGGGTAATTCACCCCTCCACTTT	CASSSGTGLGNSPLHF
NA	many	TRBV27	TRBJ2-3	TGTGCCAGCAATTGGGGGGATACGCAGTATTTT	CASNWGDTQYF